This T cell receptor beta chain was identified during a study of T cells after yellow fever vaccination. Study results and limitations: In post-booster samples, most primary-vaccination clones reappeared (roughly 96% CD4, approximately 91% CD8). Across the CD4 and CD8 compartments, a small share of clonotypes was present in both. Compared with primary, the secondary response was weaker and peaked at day 5, not 15.

This clonotype was counted many times. Its target is not known. Conversion of TCR transcripts into cDNA relied on 5'RACE template switching, which added a universal primer site and UMIs. TCRdb reprocessed the 5' RACE reads with MiXCR, giving one entry per CDR3 protein. Altogether some 300,000 distinct CDR3 sequences are present, 3.6% being singletons, with the ten largest covering around 20%. Sequences were derived from PBMCs, sampled on the day of the yellow fever booster vaccination. This sequence originates from a man between 18 and 29 years old who received the YFV17D yellow fever vaccine.

The CDR3 loop is CASSYGYGSPLHF. The CDR3 region has the DNA TGTGCCAGTAGCTATGGGTACGGTTCACCCCTCCACTTT. The chain has TRBV19 and TRBJ1-6; D ambiguous. Looked up from germline, CDR1 is LNHDA and CDR2 is SQIVND (reference sequence). This CDR3 contains 13 residues. V lost 6 bases and J 9 bases, leaving 12 bases between the germline ends.